The 29 T cell receptor beta chains presented below share a single source sample, sequenced in a study of T cells of healthy individuals. TCRdb reprocessed the 5' RACE reads via MiXCR and lists one record per CDR3 protein. The repertoire consists of 90,000 to 100,000 distinct CDR3 sequences, with around 17% occurring once and the leading ten covering 6% to 8%. These receptors were taken from a human donor in good health.

This clonotype was counted many times. The rearrangement joins TRBV20-1 to TRBJ2-3; 7 bases match TRBD2. The length of the CDR3 is 13 residues. The V segment lost 4 bases and the J segment 5 bases; nucleotides outside the gene matches: 6. From germline, CDR1 is DFQATT and CDR2 SNEGSKA (reference sequence). CDR3 in amino acids: CSANGRSQDTQYF. Here the CDR3 DNA reads TGCAGTGCTAACGGGAGGTCCCAAGATACGCAGTATTTT.

This clonotype was observed a few times. The rearrangement uses TRBV29-1 and TRBJ2-1; 7 nucleotides align to TRBD1. The CDR3 has 15 amino acids. Germline loops: CDR1 SQVTM, CDR2 ANQGSEA. The junction had 5 bases not matched to a gene; V was cut back by 3 bases and J by 0 bases. The DNA for the CDR3 is TGCAGCGTTGATGTGACAGGGAGCTCCTACAATGAGCAGTTCTTC. This codes for CSVDVTGSSYNEQFF.

The genes are TRBV4-3 and TRBJ2-2, with D unclear. The CDR3 runs 12 residues. Germline V gene lookup returns CDR1 LGHNA and CDR2 YSLEER. V dropped 3 bases and J dropped 6 bases, with 5 bases sitting between them. The CDR3 sequence is CASSHGPGELFF. The CDR3 DNA reads as TGCGCCAGCAGCCACGGGCCCGGGGAGCTGTTTTTT.

The chain joins TRBV28 to TRBJ2-3; D call uncertain. The germline CDR1 and CDR2 sequences are MDHEN and SYDVKM. The length of the CDR3 is 12 residues. The V end was cut by 6 bases, the J end by 6 bases, with 10 bases between. The CDR3 spells CASSRTWDTQYF. The CDR3 DNA is TGTGCCAGCAGCCGTACCTGGGATACGCAGTATTTT.

This clonotype was detected ten times or more. The J gene is TRBJ2-1, the V gene TRBV3-1, with D perhaps being TRBD1 or TRBD2 (5 bases each). Trimming removed 4 bases from V and 5 bases from J, with 12 bases in between. The length of the CDR3 is 14 residues. From germline, CDR1 is LGHDT and CDR2 YNNKEL (reference sequence). Here the CDR3 DNA reads TGTGCCAGCAGCCTAATCATGGGGGACAATGAGCAGTTCTTC. This sequence encodes CASSLIMGDNEQFF.

This clonotype was recorded at least ten times. The CDR3 region has the DNA TGCAGCCGGGGACGGGGGACTTACGAGCAGTACTTC. Its translation: CSRGRGTYEQYF. The chain combines TRBV20-1 with TRBJ2-7, with D maybe TRBD2 (6 bases). The CDR3 covers 12 residues. The V gene's germline CDR1 is DFQATT and CDR2 SNEGSKA (reference sequence).

Many counts were recorded for this clonotype. The rearrangement uses TRBV4-1 and TRBJ2-3, with D tentatively TRBD2 (5 bases). V gave up 4 bases and J gave up 4 bases, with 15 bases separating them. CDR3 length: 15 residues. CDR1 and CDR2 from the germline V gene are MGHRA and YSYEKL. CDR3 in amino acids: CASSPTRGGPDTQYF. The CDR3 region has the DNA TGCGCCAGCAGCCCGACGCGCGGCGGGCCAGATACGCAGTATTTT.

The gene calls are TRBV29-1 and TRBJ2-7, with D unresolved. The V end lost 4 bases, the J end lost 5 bases, and 12 bases lay between the germline ends. Germline values: CDR1 SQVTM, CDR2 ANQGSEA. CDR3 size: 12 residues. Here the CDR3 reads CSVAMSPNEQYF. Written as DNA, the CDR3 is TGCAGCGTTGCGATGTCCCCCAACGAGCAGTACTTC.

This clonotype has a single count. This CDR3 is CSVGSGAGYEQFF. The DNA of the CDR3 is TGCAGCGTTGGGAGCGGAGCAGGGTACGAGCAGTTCTTC. The chain recombines TRBV29-1 with TRBJ2-1; D could derive from TRBD1 or TRBD2 (5 bases each). From germline, CDR1 is SQVTM and CDR2 ANQGSEA. This CDR3 has 13 amino acids. V dropped 4 bases and J dropped 10 bases, with 17 bases sitting between them.

The sample holds a few counts of this clonotype. The chain is built from TRBV27 and TRBJ1-1; D is possibly TRBD1 (6 bases). The CDR3 covers 12 residues. The germline V gene encodes CDR1 MNHEY and CDR2 SMNVEV (reference sequence). Between the trimmed V and J ends, which lost 5 bases and 5 bases, there was a span of 9 bases. The CDR3 region is CASSLTGTEAFF. For the CDR3, the DNA is TGTGCCAGCAGTCTCACAGGGACTGAAGCTTTCTTT.

This clonotype has just a few counts. The chain employs TRBV11-2 and TRBJ1-1; D call uncertain. CDR1 is SGHAT and CDR2 is FQNNGV in the germline V gene. With 0 bases removed from V and 3 bases from J, the gap between germline ends came to 5 bases. This CDR3 contains 13 residues. In DNA, the CDR3 is TGTGCCAGCAGCTTAGAGGGTCACACTGAAGCTTTCTTT. This sequence encodes CASSLEGHTEAFF.

The chain couples TRBV5-1 to TRBJ1-6; D gene unclear. The germline V gene has CDR1 SGHRS and CDR2 YFSETQ. The CDR3 has 15 residues. Trimming left V 1 base short and J 2 bases short, with 7 bases between. CDR3 amino acids: CASSLSDPYNSPLHF. CDR3 nucleotide sequence: TGCGCCAGCAGCTTGTCGGACCCCTATAATTCACCCCTCCACTTT.

The chain couples TRBV3-1 to TRBJ1-6; 8 bases fit TRBD1. This CDR3 has 14 residues. With V trimmed by 4 bases and J by 7 bases, 3 bases remained unmatched. Looked up from germline, CDR1 is LGHDT and CDR2 is YNNKEL (reference sequence). The DNA for the CDR3 is TGTGCCAGCAGCCTCAGGGGGCCCAATTCACCCCTCCACTTT. Encoded protein: CASSLRGPNSPLHF.

V is TRBV30 and J is TRBJ2-3; possibly TRBD2 for D (6 bases). This CDR3 is 15 amino acids long. The germline CDR1 and CDR2 sequences are GTSNPN and SVGIG (reference sequence). V dropped 3 bases and J dropped 2 bases, with 15 bases sitting between them. CDR3 sequence: CAWSGGDYLTDTQYF. The CDR3 bases are TGTGCCTGGAGCGGGGGAGACTACCTCACAGATACGCAGTATTTT.

The sample holds many counts of this clonotype. This chain uses TRBV12-5 with TRBJ2-1; 7 bases map to TRBD2. This CDR3 is built from 15 residues. CDR1 and CDR2 from the germline V gene are LGHNT and FRNRAP. V lost 7 bases and J lost 2; bases outside the gene matches: 8. This chain's CDR3 is CASAPVAGAYNEQFF. The CDR3 bases are TGTGCTAGTGCCCCGGTGGCGGGGGCCTACAATGAGCAGTTCTTC. The whole variable domain, filled in from reference TRBV12-5 and TRBJ2-1, reads DARVTQTPRHKVTEMGQEVTMRCQPILGHNTVFWYRQTMMQGLELLAYFRNRAPLDDSGMPKDRFSAEMPDATLATLKIQPSEPRDSAVYFCASAPVAGAYNEQFFGPGTRLTVL.

In its sample, this clonotype was seen many times. This sequence joins TRBV11-2 and TRBJ2-1, with no clear D. Germline V gives CDR1 SGHAT, CDR2 FQNNGV. The CDR3 covers 12 residues. V lost 5 bases and J 6 bases, leaving 8 bases between the germline ends. The CDR3 is CASSPGSNEQFF. CDR3 sequence (DNA): TGTGCCAGCAGCCCCGGTTCCAATGAGCAGTTCTTC.

The J gene is TRBJ2-1, the V gene TRBV5-1; 9 bases align to TRBD2. Germline CDR1 reads SGHRS; CDR2 reads YFSETQ. The CDR3 is made up of 14 amino acids. V lost 2 bases, J lost 15 bases, and 12 bases stayed unmatched. CDR3 DNA sequence: TGCGCCAGCAGCTTCCAAGGTAGCGGGAGTATCCCGTTCTTC. Protein sequence: CASSFQGSGSIPFF.

CDR3 nucleotide sequence: TGTGCCAGCAGCCCCTCCGCGGGAGGGATTGCAAATGAGCAGTTCTTC. Protein product: CASSPSAGGIANEQFF. The rearrangement uses TRBV7-3 and TRBJ2-1, with 9 bases fitting TRBD2. The CDR3 runs 16 residues. V lost 5 bases to trimming and J lost 7 bases; unmatched junction nucleotides: 12. The germline V gene has CDR1 SGHTA and CDR2 FQGTGA.

This clonotype was seen many times. The chain joins TRBV15 to TRBJ2-7; a possible D gene is TRBD2 (6 bases). Trimming removed 5 bases from V and 5 bases from J, with 22 bases in between. The CDR3 spans 16 residues. Germline V gene lookup returns CDR1 LNHNV and CDR2 YYDKDF (reference sequence). The CDR3 bases are TGTGCCACCAGCCTAGAGGGGCTAGGCCGGGAGAACGAGCAGTACTTC. It encodes CATSLEGLGRENEQYF.

The chain recombines TRBV9 with TRBJ2-1; tentative D call: TRBD1 (6 bases). CDR1 SGDLS and CDR2 YYNGEE come from the germline V gene. The CDR3 is 16 amino acids. V shed 3 bases and J shed 0 bases, with 13 bases lying between them. CDR3 bases: TGTGCCAGCAGCGGACCGAGGGGGAGCTCCTACAATGAGCAGTTCTTC. It translates to CASSGPRGSSYNEQFF.

There are a few counts of this clonotype. The genes are TRBV18 and TRBJ2-6, with unresolved D. Trimming cost V 1 base and J 3 bases, with 16 bases left between them. The CDR3 length is 18 residues. The V gene's germline CDR1 is KGHSH and CDR2 LQKENI. Here the CDR3 DNA reads TGTGCCAGCTCACCACTGCGCAGGCGTGGAGATGGGGCCAACGTCCTGACTTTC. Its translation is CASSPLRRRGDGANVLTF.

The J gene is TRBJ2-7, the V gene TRBV2; D unresolved. The CDR3 runs 12 residues. Trimming took off 6 bases at V and 6 bases at J, with 12 bases between the two ends. Germline V CDR1 and CDR2: SNHLY, FYNNEI. Here the CDR3 DNA reads TGTGCCAGCAGGACCGACGACACCGAGCAGTACTTC. Its protein product is CASRTDDTEQYF. The full variable domain, rest sourced from reference TRBV2 and TRBJ2-7, is EPEVTQTPSHQVTQMGQEVILRCVPISNHLYFYWYRQILGQKVEFLVSFYNNEISEKSEIFDDQFSVERPDGSNFTLKIRSTKLEDSAMYFCASRTDDTEQYFGPGTRLTVT.

This rearrangement joins TRBV6-2 or TRBV6-3 to TRBJ1-5, with D perhaps TRBD1 (6 bases). V was clipped by 2 bases and J by 0 bases, with 8 bases between them. This CDR3 region has 15 residues. From germline, CDR1 is MNHEY and CDR2 SVGEGT. The CDR3 DNA reads as TGTGCCAGCAGTTACGGGACAAATAGCAATCAGCCCCAGCATTTT. Translated: CASSYGTNSNQPQHF.

The chain joins TRBV6-2 or TRBV6-3 to TRBJ1-1, with D perhaps TRBD1 (6 bases). Germline V gene sequence: CDR1 MNHEY, CDR2 SVGEGT. V was pared by 3 bases and J by 7 bases, with 12 bases between. The CDR3 contains 13 residues. CDR3: CASSYIRDNEAFF. The CDR3 coding sequence is TGTGCCAGCAGTTATATCCGGGACAATGAAGCTTTCTTT.

On this clonotype itself: At one of its ends the junction is not consistent with the germline gene, which may arise from a read error. The V call is TRBV24-1, the J call TRBJ2-3; 8 nucleotides agree with TRBD1. The CDR3 covers 15 residues. The germline CDR1 and CDR2 sequences are KGHDR and SFDVKD. CDR3 nucleotide sequence: TGTGTCACCGCCCTCGGACAGGGACGCACAGATACGCAGTATTTT. It translates to CVTALGQGRTDTQYF.

This clonotype was detected only once. The DNA for the CDR3 is TGTGCCAGCAGCTTATACGCTAGCGGGGGCCCGAACACCGGGGAGCTGTTTTTT. Residues: CASSLYASGGPNTGELFF. This chain joins TRBV11-2 and TRBJ2-2; TRBD2 matches 10 bases. Germline trimming cut 2 bases from V and 0 bases from J; bases unmatched to any gene: 6. The CDR3 has 18 residues. CDR1 is SGHAT, CDR2 FQNNGV, per germline.

This clonotype was counted between two and nine times. The chain joins TRBV28 to TRBJ2-6, with TRBD1 as a possible D gene (6 bases). This CDR3 is built from 17 residues. Germline-derived CDR1 and CDR2 are MDHEN and SYDVKM. Trimming left V 5 bases short and J 2 bases short, with 16 bases between. The CDR3 DNA reads as TGTGCCAGCAGTCTACAGGGCATGTCCGCTGGGGCCAACGTCCTGACTTTC. Protein sequence: CASSLQGMSAGANVLTF.

V usage is TRBV5-1 and J usage is TRBJ1-3; D unresolved. Between the trimmed V and J ends, which lost 3 bases and 0 bases, there was a span of 10 bases. Looked up from germline, CDR1 is SGHRS and CDR2 is YFSETQ. The CDR3 has 15 residues. CDR3 DNA sequence: TGCGCCAGCAGCTCGGACGACCTCTCTGGAAACACCATATATTTT. This encodes CASSSDDLSGNTIYF. Variable domain in full (rest from reference TRBV5-1 and TRBJ1-3): KAGVTQTPRYLIKTRGQQVTLSCSPISGHRSVSWYQQTPGQGLQFLFEYFSETQRNKGNFPGRFSGRQFSNSRSEMNVSTLELGDSALYLCASSSDDLSGNTIYFGEGSWLTVV.

This clonotype was counted a few times. V and J are TRBV4-2 and TRBJ2-7, with 9 positions matching TRBD2. The CDR3 loop spans 15 amino acids. Germline CDR1 reads LGHNA; CDR2 reads YNFKEQ. J lost 7 bases, V lost 4 bases, and 11 bases had no gene match. CDR3: CASSLRLSGSREQYF. DNA of the CDR3: TGTGCCAGCAGCCTTAGACTTAGCGGGAGTCGTGAGCAGTACTTC.